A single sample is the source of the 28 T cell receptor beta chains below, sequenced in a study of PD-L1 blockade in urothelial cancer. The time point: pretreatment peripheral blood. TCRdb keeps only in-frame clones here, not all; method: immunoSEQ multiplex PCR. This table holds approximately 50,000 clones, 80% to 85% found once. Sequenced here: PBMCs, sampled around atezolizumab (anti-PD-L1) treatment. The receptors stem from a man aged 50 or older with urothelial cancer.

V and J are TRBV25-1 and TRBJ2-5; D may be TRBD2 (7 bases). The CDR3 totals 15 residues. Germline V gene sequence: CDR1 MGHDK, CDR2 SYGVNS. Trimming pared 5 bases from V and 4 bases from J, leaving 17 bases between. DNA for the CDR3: TGTGCCAGCAGTATGAACGGGGGGCGGGGAGAGACCCAGTACTTC. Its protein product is CASSMNGGRGETQYF.

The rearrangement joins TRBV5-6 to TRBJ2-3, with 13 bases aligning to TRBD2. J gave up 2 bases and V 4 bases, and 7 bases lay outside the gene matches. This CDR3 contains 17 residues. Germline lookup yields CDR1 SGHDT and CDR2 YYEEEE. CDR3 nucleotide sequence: TGTGCCAGCAGCACGTCCGGGACTAGCGGGAACACAGATACGCAGTATTTT. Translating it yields CASSTSGTSGNTDTQYF.

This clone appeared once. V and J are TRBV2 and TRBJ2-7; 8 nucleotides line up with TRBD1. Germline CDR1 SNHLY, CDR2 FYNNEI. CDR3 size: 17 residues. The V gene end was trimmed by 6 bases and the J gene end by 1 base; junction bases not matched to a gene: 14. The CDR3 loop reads CASRLTGVLRLSYEQYV. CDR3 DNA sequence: TGTGCCAGCAGGCTGACAGGGGTCCTCCGACTATCCTACGAGCAGTACGTC.

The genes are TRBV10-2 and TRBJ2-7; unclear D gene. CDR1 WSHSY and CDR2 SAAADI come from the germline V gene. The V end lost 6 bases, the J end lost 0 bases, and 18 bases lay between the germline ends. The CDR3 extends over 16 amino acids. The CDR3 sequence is CASSDHSFSSSYEQYV. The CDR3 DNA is TGCGCCAGCAGCGACCACAGTTTCTCCAGCTCCTACGAGCAGTACGTC.

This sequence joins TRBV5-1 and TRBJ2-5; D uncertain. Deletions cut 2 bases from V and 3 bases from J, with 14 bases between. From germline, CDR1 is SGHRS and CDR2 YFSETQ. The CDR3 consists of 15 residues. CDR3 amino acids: CASSLYHPTEETQYF. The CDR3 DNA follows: TGCGCCAGCAGCTTATATCACCCGACTGAAGAGACCCAGTACTTC.

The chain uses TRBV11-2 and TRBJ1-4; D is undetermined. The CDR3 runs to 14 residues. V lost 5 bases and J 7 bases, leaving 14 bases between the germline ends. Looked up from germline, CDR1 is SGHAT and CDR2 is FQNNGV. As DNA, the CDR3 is TGTGCCAGCAGCGCGGGGTCAGCGACTGAAAAACTGTTTTTT. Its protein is CASSAGSATEKLFF.

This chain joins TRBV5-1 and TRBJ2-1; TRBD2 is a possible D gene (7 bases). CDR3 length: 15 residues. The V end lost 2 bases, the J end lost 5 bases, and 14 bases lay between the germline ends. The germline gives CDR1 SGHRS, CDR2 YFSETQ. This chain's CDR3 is CASSLRGGTDNEQFF. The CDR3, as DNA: TGCGCCAGCAGCTTAAGGGGGGGCACCGACAATGAGCAGTTCTTC.

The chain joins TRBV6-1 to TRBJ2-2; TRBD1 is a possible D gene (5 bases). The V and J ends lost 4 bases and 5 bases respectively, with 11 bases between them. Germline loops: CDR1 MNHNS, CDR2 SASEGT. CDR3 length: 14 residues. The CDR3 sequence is CASSVARVTGELFF. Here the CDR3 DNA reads TGTGCCAGCAGTGTGGCCAGGGTAACCGGGGAGCTGTTTTTT.

CDR3 coding DNA: TGTGCCAGCAGCTTAGCCAGGACTGGAAACACCATATATTTT. Translating it yields CASSLARTGNTIYF. This rearrangement joins TRBV7-2 to TRBJ1-3; D is undetermined. Per germline, CDR1 SGHTA and CDR2 FQGNSA. CDR3 length equals 14 residues. V was cut by 0 bases and J by 2 bases, with 5 bases left in between.

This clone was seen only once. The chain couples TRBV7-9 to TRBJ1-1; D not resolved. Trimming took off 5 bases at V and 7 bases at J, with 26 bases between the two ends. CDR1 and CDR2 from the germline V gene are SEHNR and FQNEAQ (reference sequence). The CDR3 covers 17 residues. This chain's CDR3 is CASSPSVAGAGISEAFF. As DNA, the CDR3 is TGTGCCAGCAGCCCTTCGGTTGCAGGCGCGGGAATAAGTGAAGCTTTCTTT.

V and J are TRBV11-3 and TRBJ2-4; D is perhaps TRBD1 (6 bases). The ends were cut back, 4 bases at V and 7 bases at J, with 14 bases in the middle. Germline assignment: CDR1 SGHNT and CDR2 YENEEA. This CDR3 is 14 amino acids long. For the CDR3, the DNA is TGTGCCAGCAGCTCCCCAGGGGAGCGGAACATTCAGTACTTC. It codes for CASSSPGERNIQYF.

The CDR3 DNA reads as TGTGCCAGCAGCCAAGATCTGAGGGAGTCTGAGCAGTTCTTC. This gives the protein CASSQDLRESEQFF. The chain joins TRBV4-2 to TRBJ2-1; TRBD2 might be the D (5 bases). CDR1 and CDR2 (germline): LGHNA, YNFKEQ. Trimming cost V 0 bases and J 9 bases, with 12 bases left between them. The CDR3 totals 14 residues.

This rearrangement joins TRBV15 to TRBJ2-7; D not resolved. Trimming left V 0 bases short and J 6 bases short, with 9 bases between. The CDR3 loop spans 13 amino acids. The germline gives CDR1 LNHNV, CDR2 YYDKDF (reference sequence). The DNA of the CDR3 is TGTGCCACCAGCAGAGATCTACAGCTCGAGCAGTACGTC. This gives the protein CATSRDLQLEQYV.

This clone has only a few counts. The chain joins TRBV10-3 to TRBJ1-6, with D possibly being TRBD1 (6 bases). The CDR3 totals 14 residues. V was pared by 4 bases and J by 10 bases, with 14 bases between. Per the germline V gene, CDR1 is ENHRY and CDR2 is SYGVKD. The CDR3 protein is CAISVGGAGSPLHF. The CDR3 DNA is TGTGCCATCAGTGTAGGGGGGGCAGGATCACCCCTCCACTTT.

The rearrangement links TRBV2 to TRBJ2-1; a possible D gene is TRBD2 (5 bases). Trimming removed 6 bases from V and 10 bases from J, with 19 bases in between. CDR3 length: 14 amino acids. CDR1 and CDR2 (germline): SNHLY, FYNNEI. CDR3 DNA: TGTGCCAGCAGGGTGAGCGGAGGCCAGCGGGAGCAGTTCTTC. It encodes CASRVSGGQREQFF. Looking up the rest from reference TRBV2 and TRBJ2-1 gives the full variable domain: EPEVTQTPSHQVTQMGQEVILRCVPISNHLYFYWYRQILGQKVEFLVSFYNNEISEKSEIFDDQFSVERPDGSNFTLKIRSTKLEDSAMYFCASRVSGGQREQFFGPGTRLTVL.

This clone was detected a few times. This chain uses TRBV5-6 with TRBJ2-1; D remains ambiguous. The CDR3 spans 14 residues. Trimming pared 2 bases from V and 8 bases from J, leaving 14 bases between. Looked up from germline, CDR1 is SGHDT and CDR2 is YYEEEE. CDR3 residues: CASSFARAIYEQFF. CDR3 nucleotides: TGTGCCAGCAGCTTCGCTAGAGCTATCTATGAGCAGTTCTTC. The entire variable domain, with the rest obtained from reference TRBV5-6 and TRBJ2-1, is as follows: DAGVTQSPTHLIKTRGQQVTLRCSPKSGHDTVSWYQQALGQGPQFIFQYYEEEERQRGNFPDRFSGHQFPNYSSELNVNALLLGDSALYLCASSFARAIYEQFFGPGTRLTVL.

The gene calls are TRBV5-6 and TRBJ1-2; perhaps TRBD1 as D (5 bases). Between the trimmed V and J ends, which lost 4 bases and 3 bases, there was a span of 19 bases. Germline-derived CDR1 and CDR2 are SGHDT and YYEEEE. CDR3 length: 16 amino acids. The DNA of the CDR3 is TGTGCCAGCAGCCAGAATGGGGGGGAGAGACACTATGGCTACACCTTC. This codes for CASSQNGGERHYGYTF.

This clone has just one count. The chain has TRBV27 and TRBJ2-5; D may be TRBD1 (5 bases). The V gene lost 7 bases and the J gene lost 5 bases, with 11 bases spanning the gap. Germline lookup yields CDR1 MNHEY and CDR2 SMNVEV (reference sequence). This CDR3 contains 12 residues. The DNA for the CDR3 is TGTGCCAGCAAGCAGGGTCGGGAGACCCAGTACTTC. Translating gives CASKQGRETQYF.

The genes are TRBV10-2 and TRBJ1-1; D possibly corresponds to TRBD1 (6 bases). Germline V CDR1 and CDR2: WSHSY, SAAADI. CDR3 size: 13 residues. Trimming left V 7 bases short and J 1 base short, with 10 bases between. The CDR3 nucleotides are TGCGCCAGCACCCGACAGGAGAACACTGAAGCTTTCTTT. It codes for CASTRQENTEAFF.

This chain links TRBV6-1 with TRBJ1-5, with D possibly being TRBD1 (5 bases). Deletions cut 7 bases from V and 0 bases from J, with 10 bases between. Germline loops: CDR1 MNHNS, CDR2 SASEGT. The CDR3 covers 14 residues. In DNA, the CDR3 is TGTGCCAGCAATGCAGGGATTAGCAATCAGCCCCAGCATTTT. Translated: CASNAGISNQPQHF.

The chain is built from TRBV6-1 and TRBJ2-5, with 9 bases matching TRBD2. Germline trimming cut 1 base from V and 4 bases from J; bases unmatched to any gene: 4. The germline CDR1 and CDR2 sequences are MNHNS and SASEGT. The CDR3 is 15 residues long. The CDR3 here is CASSEGGGAGETQYF. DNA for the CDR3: TGTGCCAGCAGTGAAGGCGGGGGGGCCGGAGAGACCCAGTACTTC.

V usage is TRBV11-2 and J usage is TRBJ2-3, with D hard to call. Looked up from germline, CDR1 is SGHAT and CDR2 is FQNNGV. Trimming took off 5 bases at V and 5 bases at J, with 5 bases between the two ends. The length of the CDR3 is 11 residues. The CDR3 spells CASSHGDTQYF. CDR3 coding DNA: TGTGCCAGCAGCCACGGAGATACGCAGTATTTT.

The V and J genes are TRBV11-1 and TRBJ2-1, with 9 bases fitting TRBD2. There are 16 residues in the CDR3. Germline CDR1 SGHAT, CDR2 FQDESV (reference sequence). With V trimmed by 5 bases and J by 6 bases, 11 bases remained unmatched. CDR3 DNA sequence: TGTGCCAGCAGCCCCCCACGAGCGGGGGGTACCAATGAGCAGTTCTTC. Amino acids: CASSPPRAGGTNEQFF.

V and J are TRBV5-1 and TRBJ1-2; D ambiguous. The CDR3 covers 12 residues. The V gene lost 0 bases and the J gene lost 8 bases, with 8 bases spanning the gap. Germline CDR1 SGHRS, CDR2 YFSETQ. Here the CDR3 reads CASSLDFSGYTF. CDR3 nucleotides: TGCGCCAGCAGCTTGGATTTTTCGGGCTACACCTTC. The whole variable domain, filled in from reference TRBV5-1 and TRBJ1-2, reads KAGVTQTPRYLIKTRGQQVTLSCSPISGHRSVSWYQQTPGQGLQFLFEYFSETQRNKGNFPGRFSGRQFSNSRSEMNVSTLELGDSALYLCASSLDFSGYTFGSGTRLTVV.

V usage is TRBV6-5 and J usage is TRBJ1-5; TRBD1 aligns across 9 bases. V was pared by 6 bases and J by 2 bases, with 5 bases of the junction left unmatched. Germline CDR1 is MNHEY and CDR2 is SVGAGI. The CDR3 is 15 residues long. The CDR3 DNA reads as TGTGCCAGCAGCCTGACAGGGGGAGGCAATCAGCCCCAGCATTTT. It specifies CASSLTGGGNQPQHF.

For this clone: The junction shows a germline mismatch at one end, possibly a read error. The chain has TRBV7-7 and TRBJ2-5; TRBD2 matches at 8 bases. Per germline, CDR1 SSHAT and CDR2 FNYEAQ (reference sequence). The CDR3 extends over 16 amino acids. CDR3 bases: TGTGCTAGCAGCTCTCAGGGCTCCCGGGGGGGAGAGACCCAGTACTTC. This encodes CASSSQGSRGGETQYF.

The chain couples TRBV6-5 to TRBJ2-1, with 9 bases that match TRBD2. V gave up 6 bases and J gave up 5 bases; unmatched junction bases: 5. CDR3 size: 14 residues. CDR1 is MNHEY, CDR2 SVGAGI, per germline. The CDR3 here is CASRVAGVNNEQFF. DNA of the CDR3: TGTGCCAGCAGGGTAGCGGGAGTTAACAATGAGCAGTTCTTC.

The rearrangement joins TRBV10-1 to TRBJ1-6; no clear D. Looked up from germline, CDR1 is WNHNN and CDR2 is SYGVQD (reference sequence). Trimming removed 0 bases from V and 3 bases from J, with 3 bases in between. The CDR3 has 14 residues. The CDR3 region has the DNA TGCGCCAGCAGTGAGTCCAGCTATAATTCACCCCTCCACTTT. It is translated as CASSESSYNSPLHF.